Below, one T cell receptor beta chain is given with its context. This record comes from a study of blood T cell repertoires in COVID-19. Study context: T cells, B-cell-depleted T cells, or PBMCs provided the cDNA or gDNA that served as material.

As originally analysed: Amplifying reference gene primers gave estimates of nucleated cell counts. Clones were sequenced by immunoSEQ multiplex PCR, and TCRdb holds only the in-frame ones, with some missing. The DNA was the basis for D and trimming; V, J and clone size are from that table. The sample contains 75,000 to 95,000 clones, over 70% of which appear only once. Germline assignment: CDR1 MNHEY and CDR2 SVGAGI. V was pared by 6 bases and J by 4 bases, with 4 bases of the junction left unmatched. The CDR3 sequence is 14 residues long. Material for sequencing was peripheral blood. The J gene is TRBJ1-5, the V gene TRBV6-5; 9 nucleotides align to TRBD1. The sequence was obtained from a man aged 45 to 65 with active COVID-19. CDR3 residues: CASSRTGVNQPQHF. The CDR3 DNA sequence: TGTGCCAGCAGCCGGACAGGGGTAAATCAGCCCCAGCATTTT.